The subject of this entry is one T cell receptor (beta chain). Its cognate antigen is unknown. The source of the sample is a study of T cells in narcolepsy. The study, taken as a whole, reports: HCRT-specific and TRIB2-specific autoreactive clonotypes appeared among same-patient CSF and blood CD4+ clonotypes. Autoreactive clonotypes reportedly recurred in blood of same and different patients, not controls.

Method: immunoSEQ multiplex PCR; TCRdb's copy keeps in-frame clones and lacks some. The sample consists of over 30,000 clones, 70% to 90% of them appearing once. The source is a human donor with narcolepsy. Sequenced material: CD45RA- memory CD4+ T cells from PBMCs.

Here the CDR3 DNA reads TGTGCCAGCAGCTTAGGCTTCACAGATACGCAGTATTTT. It yields the protein CASSLGFTDTQYF. The V gene is TRBV5-4, the J gene TRBJ2-3; D remains ambiguous. Germline CDR1 reads SGHNT; CDR2 reads YYREEE (reference sequence). CDR3 length: 13 amino acids. V was trimmed by 2 bases and J by 2 bases, leaving 6 bases between them.